The rows below give T cell receptor beta chains drawn from one sample of a study of T cell responses to AZD1222 COVID-19 vaccine. Clones were sequenced by immunoSEQ multiplex PCR, and TCRdb holds only the in-frame ones, with some missing. This table has 35,000 or so clones, approximately 91% appearing once. This specimen consisted of peripheral blood, obtained on day 0 of AZD1222 vaccination. These receptors all stem from an adult in good health. Each CDR3 is given with its conserved first and last residue. D genes are given only for firm matches. Clone size is given for some rows only: seen once, a few or many times, or a class if the clone is expanded.

cdr3_aa	cdr3_nt	clone_size	v_call	j_call	cdr3_length	d_call
CASSRTSHPGNEQFF	TGTGCCAGCAGCAGGACTAGCCACCCCGGGAATGAGCAGTTCTTC	.	TRBV7-6	TRBJ2-1	15	TRBD2
CASSISAANQPQHF	TGTGCCAGTAGTATTTCCGCAGCGAATCAGCCCCAGCATTTT	once	TRBV19	TRBJ1-5	14	.
CASSNGRTTTNTEAFF	TGCGCCAGCAGCAACGGGCGCACTACGACGAACACTGAAGCTTTCTTT	.	TRBV5-1	TRBJ1-1	16	.
CASSVGPRQKQYF	TGTGCCAGCAGCGTGGGACCGAGACAGAAGCAGTACTTC	.	TRBV7-9	TRBJ2-7	13	.
CASSYGDRGNSPLHF	TGTGCCAGCAGTTACGGGGACAGGGGAAATTCACCCCTCCACTTT	.	TRBV6-2/TRBV6-3	TRBJ1-6	15	TRBD1
CASSFDSNYGYTF	TGTGCCAGCAGTTTCGACAGCAACTATGGCTACACCTTC	.	TRBV6-5	TRBJ1-2	13	.
CASSFDGTWVFF	TGTGCCAGCAGCTTTGATGGGACTTGGGTGTTTTTT	once	TRBV7-6	TRBJ2-2	12	.
CASSQPGLLSSGNTIYF	TGTGCCAGCAGCCAACCGGGACTCCTTTCCTCTGGAAACACCATATATTTT	once	TRBV28	TRBJ1-3	17	.
CSATESYEQYF	TGCAGTGCAACAGAATCCTACGAGCAGTACTTC	.	TRBV20-1	TRBJ2-7	11	.
CAISDRSQLNEQFF	TGTGCCATCAGTGACAGGTCCCAACTTAATGAGCAGTTCTTC	.	TRBV10-3	TRBJ2-1	14	.
CATSRDLGGQGMGYTF	TGTGCCACCAGCAGAGATCTAGGAGGCCAGGGGATGGGCTACACCTTC	few	TRBV15	TRBJ1-2	16	.
CASQQWTFPKYEQYF	TGTGCCAGCCAACAGTGGACTTTCCCGAAATACGAGCAGTACTTC	.	TRBV28	TRBJ2-7	15	.
CASSDGTQPQHF	TGTGCCAGCAGTGATGGGACTCAGCCCCAGCATTTT	.	TRBV6-1	TRBJ1-5	12	.
CASSINRGELFF	TGCGCCAGCAGCATAAACAGGGGTGAACTGTTTTTT	.	TRBV5-1	TRBJ1-4	12	TRBD1
CASGSRTVEYF	TGTGCTAGTGGTAGCCGGACCGTGGAGTACTTC	.	TRBV12-5	TRBJ2-7	11	.
CASSLPPNEQYF	TGTGCCAGCAGCTTACCGCCCAACGAGCAGTACTTC	.	TRBV5-4	TRBJ2-7	12	.
CASTRGDARGTEAFF	TGTGCCAGTACCCGAGGGGATGCCCGAGGCACTGAAGCTTTCTTT	.	TRBV19	TRBJ1-1	15	.
CASSQKRAGYNEQFF	TGTGCCAGCAGCCAGAAGAGGGCAGGATACAATGAGCAGTTCTTC	.	TRBV7-2	TRBJ2-1	15	.
CATSDWGEATGELFF	TGTGCCACCAGTGATTGGGGCGAAGCCACCGGGGAGCTGTTTTTT	.	TRBV24-1	TRBJ2-2	15	.
CAIRPTSGGNNEQFF	TGTGCCATCAGGCCGACTAGCGGGGGTAACAATGAGCAGTTCTTC	.	TRBV10-3	TRBJ2-1	15	TRBD2
CSVRRGLDYGYTF	TGCAGCGTCCGTAGGGGCTTGGACTATGGCTACACCTTC	.	TRBV29-1	TRBJ1-2	13	.
CASSLSPRRVSTDTQYF	TGTGCCAGCAGCCTCTCACCACGGCGGGTAAGCACAGATACGCAGTATTTT	.	TRBV13	TRBJ2-3	17	.
CAISSPDRHLNEQFF	TGTGCCATCAGTTCTCCCGACAGACACCTCAATGAGCAGTTCTTC	.	TRBV10-3	TRBJ2-1	15	.
CASSLTPGATTEAFF	TGTGCCAGCAGTTTAACCCCGGGGGCGACCACTGAAGCTTTCTTT	few	TRBV27	TRBJ1-1	15	.
CASSSRGQSGNTIYF	TGTGCCAGCTCATCCAGGGGGCAAAGTGGAAACACCATATATTTT	.	TRBV18	TRBJ1-3	15	TRBD1
CASSVGWSGNTIYF	TGTGCCAGCAGCGTAGGCTGGTCTGGAAACACCATATATTTT	.	TRBV9	TRBJ1-3	14	.
CATRRGGEKLFF	TGTGCCACCCGGCGAGGCGGTGAAAAACTGTTTTTT	.	TRBV13	TRBJ1-4	12	.
CASSYGQGGVYGYTF	TGTGCCAGCAGCTACGGACAGGGGGGTGTTTATGGCTACACCTTC	.	TRBV7-9	TRBJ1-2	15	TRBD1
CASREQVFVDEGYTF	TGTGCCAGCAGGGAACAGGTCTTCGTAGACGAGGGCTACACCTTC	.	TRBV2	TRBJ1-2	15	.
CASSLEWGTNEKLFF	TGCGCCAGCAGCTTGGAATGGGGGACTAATGAAAAACTGTTTTTT	.	TRBV5-1	TRBJ1-4	15	.
CASSPPDRGHTEAFF	TGTGCCAGCAGCCCCCCGGACAGGGGGCATACTGAAGCTTTCTTT	once	TRBV3-1/TRBV3-2	TRBJ1-1	15	TRBD1
CASTWDREGNEQYF	TGTGCCAGCACCTGGGACAGGGAAGGGAACGAGCAGTACTTC	.	TRBV6-5	TRBJ2-7	14	TRBD1
CASSQRGRDHYEQYF	TGCGCCAGCAGCCAACGAGGGCGGGACCACTACGAGCAGTACTTC	.	TRBV5-1	TRBJ2-7	15	.
CASSATPGTWGQFF	TGTGCCAGCAGCGCAACCCCGGGCACCTGGGGGCAGTTCTTC	.	TRBV6-5	TRBJ2-1	14	.
CASSESDRTYEQYF	TGTGCCAGCAGTGAGTCGGACAGAACCTACGAGCAGTACTTC	.	TRBV25-1	TRBJ2-7	14	.
CASSRTSGSYNEQFF	TGTGCCAGCAGCCGGACTAGCGGGTCCTACAATGAGCAGTTCTTC	.	TRBV7-2	TRBJ2-1	15	TRBD2
CASLTGPPDNSPLHF	TGCGCCAGCCTGACTGGACCTCCCGATAATTCACCCCTCCACTTT	.	TRBV10-1	TRBJ1-6	15	.
CASSYPPGTGGVVDGYTF	TGTGCCAGCAGCTATCCCCCCGGGACAGGGGGCGTTGTGGATGGCTACACCTTC	.	TRBV3-1/TRBV3-2	TRBJ1-2	18	TRBD1
CATSDPGGDQPQHF	TGTGCCACCAGTGACCCCGGAGGGGATCAGCCCCAGCATTTT	.	TRBV24-1	TRBJ1-5	14	.
CASSVAGGVDEQFF	TGTGCCAGCAGCGTAGCCGGGGGCGTCGATGAGCAGTTCTTC	.	TRBV9	TRBJ2-1	14	.
CASSTGQSTGELFF	TGTGCCAGCAGCACGGGACAGAGCACCGGGGAGCTGTTTTTT	.	TRBV6-2/TRBV6-3	TRBJ2-2	14	TRBD1